In this sample, the clone carrying this TCR beta chain turned up many times. Its antigen remains unidentified. Amplified TCR beta CDR3 regions came from RNA transcripts. HTBI primers drove first-round RT-PCR of the TCR CDR3. TCRdb re-called the multiplex PCR reads with MiXCR, one entry per CDR3 protein. The sample lists approximately 740,000 distinct CDR3 sequences, less than 15% seen once, with 10% in the top ten. This specimen comes from a study of T cells in Graves' hyperthyroidism and ophthalmopathy. Study observations and caveats: Median prediction lead before ophthalmopathy onset was 6.5 months with the model. A model of 13 V-J pairs discriminated ophthalmopathy from stable hyperthyroidism. Blood held most thyroid clonotypes expanded above 0.001 frequency.

The CDR3 has 14 residues. The J segment lost 1 base and the V segment lost 7 bases, leaving 6 bases of the junction unmatched. The V gene's germline CDR1 is SEHNR and CDR2 FQNEAQ (reference sequence). Patients showing uncontrolled infection, other autoimmune disease, pregnancy or lactation were ineligible. This sequence was found in a woman under 30 with Graves' hyperthyroidism. The chain uses TRBV7-9 and TRBJ2-7, with TRBD2 identical over 8 bases. Sequencing input: blood. CDR3 DNA: TGTGCCAGCAACCTAGCGGGCCGATCCTACGAGCAGTACTTC. Protein product: CASNLAGRSYEQYF.